These T cell receptor beta chains were read from a single sample in a study of OX40 agonist ivuxolimab in advanced cancers. Generated by immunoSEQ multiplex PCR, the TCRdb table keeps only in-frame clones and is missing some. The sample records 58,000 or so clones, 75% to 90% being singletons. The material was CD4+ or CD8+ T cells sorted from blood, obtained in a trial of the OX40 agonist ivuxolimab. These receptors were collected from an adult with an advanced solid tumor such as melanoma, head and neck, liver or kidney cancer. Each CDR3 is given with its conserved first and last residue. A D gene is named only where the DNA matches it firmly. Part of the rows lack a size; the others show once, few, many or a class for expanded clones.

d_gene	v_gene	j_gene	abundance	CDR3aa	CDR3nt
-	TRBV19	TRBJ2-1	-	CASKIQGSDNEQFF	TGTGCCAGTAAAATCCAGGGTTCAGACAATGAGCAGTTCTTC
TRBD2	TRBV27	TRBJ2-1	-	CASSFRTSGNANEQFF	TGTGCCAGCAGTTTCCGGACTAGCGGGAATGCCAATGAGCAGTTCTTC
-	TRBV27	TRBJ1-2	-	CASSLSMDKEYGYTF	TGTGCCAGCAGTTTATCCATGGACAAGGAATATGGCTACACCTTC
-	TRBV7-9	TRBJ1-5	-	CASSLGAGGYQPQHF	TGTGCCAGCAGCTTAGGGGCCGGGGGCTATCAGCCCCAGCATTTT
-	TRBV7-6	TRBJ2-7	-	CASSLQEGYEQYF	TGTGCCAGCAGCTTACAAGAGGGGTACGAGCAGTACTTC
-	TRBV4-2	TRBJ1-1	once	CASSQGGAPSEAFF	TGTGCCAGCAGCCAAGGCGGGGCTCCCTCTGAAGCTTTCTTT
-	TRBV2	TRBJ2-1	-	CASSSDGLNEQFF	TGTGCCAGCAGCTCGGACGGTCTGAATGAGCAGTTCTTC
-	TRBV7-2	TRBJ1-5	once	CASSLGRTHQPQHF	TGTGCCAGCAGCTTAGGGCGAACGCATCAGCCCCAGCATTTT
TRBD2	TRBV7-9	TRBJ2-7	-	CASSPPTSVAYEQYF	TGTGCCAGCAGCCCACCAACTAGCGTCGCCTACGAGCAGTACTTC
-	TRBV5-6	TRBJ1-1	-	CASSSMTGNTEAFF	TGTGCCAGCAGCTCCATGACAGGGAACACTGAAGCTTTCTTT
-	TRBV6-5	TRBJ2-2	-	CASSYNSYTGELFF	TGTGCCAGCAGTTACAACAGTTACACCGGGGAGCTGTTTTTT
TRBD2	TRBV27	TRBJ2-1	-	CASSTIAGDPPRNEQFF	TGTGCCAGCAGCACAATAGCGGGAGATCCACCTAGGAATGAGCAGTTCTTC
-	TRBV4-2	TRBJ2-7	-	CASSQGPYEQYF	TGTGCCAGCAGCCAAGGTCCCTACGAGCAGTACTTC
-	TRBV11-2	TRBJ2-7	-	CASSLVQAGATHEQYF	TGTGCCAGCAGCCTTGTCCAGGCGGGGGCCACTCACGAGCAGTACTTC
-	TRBV18	TRBJ2-6	-	CASSPGAPGANVLTF	TGTGCCAGCTCACCCGGGGCGCCTGGGGCCAACGTCCTGACTTTC
-	TRBV7-9	TRBJ1-1	few	CASSPDLNTEAFF	TGTGCCAGCAGCCCGGACCTGAACACTGAAGCTTTCTTT
-	TRBV27	TRBJ1-6	-	CASKTQGRANSPLHF	TGTGCCAGCAAAACACAGGGAAGGGCGAATTCACCCCTCCACTTT
TRBD1	TRBV11-2	TRBJ2-7	-	CASSFDNRGSSYEQYF	TGTGCCAGCAGCTTCGATAACAGGGGAAGCTCCTACGAGCAGTACTTC
-	TRBV4-1	TRBJ2-7	-	CASSQEVSGTYEQYF	TGCGCCAGCAGCCAAGAAGTTAGCGGAACTTACGAGCAGTACTTC
TRBD1	TRBV5-1	TRBJ2-7	medium-sized	CASSLAEERTGSEQYF	TGCGCCAGCAGCTTGGCCGAAGAGAGGACAGGGAGCGAGCAGTACTTC
-	TRBV19	TRBJ2-1	once	CASSTRRVFNEQFF	TGTGCCAGTAGTACAAGGAGGGTTTTCAATGAGCAGTTCTTC
-	TRBV27	TRBJ2-4	-	CASTSYLAKNIQYF	TGTGCCAGCACCTCGTACCTAGCCAAAAACATTCAGTACTTC
-	TRBV9	TRBJ2-1	-	CASSVGRDEQFF	TGTGCCAGCAGCGTAGGGAGGGATGAGCAGTTCTTC
TRBD1	TRBV14	TRBJ2-7	-	CASSHEQGASLEQYF	TGTGCCAGCAGCCATGAACAGGGGGCTTCGCTCGAGCAGTACTTC
-	TRBV7-9	TRBJ1-2	-	CASSQGPENYGYTF	TGTGCCAGCAGTCAGGGCCCCGAGAACTATGGCTACACCTTC
-	TRBV5-1	TRBJ2-7	-	CASSSQTGLLYEQYF	TGCGCCAGCAGCTCCCAGACCGGGCTCCTATACGAGCAGTACTTC
TRBD1	TRBV30	TRBJ2-7	-	CAWRDRANYEQYF	TGTGCCTGGAGGGACAGGGCGAACTACGAGCAGTACTTC
-	TRBV7-9	TRBJ2-1	once	CASRGQGLSNEQFF	TGTGCCAGCCGCGGGCAGGGTCTCAGCAATGAGCAGTTCTTC
TRBD1	TRBV28	TRBJ2-6	-	CASSSYSGTGGGGANVLTF	TGTGCCAGCAGTTCCTACTCCGGGACAGGGGGCGGAGGGGCCAACGTCCTGACTTTC
-	TRBV18	TRBJ1-5	-	CASSPSRGLRQPQHF	TGTGCCAGCTCACCGAGTCGGGGGCTAAGGCAGCCCCAGCATTTT
-	TRBV2	TRBJ2-5	-	CASLGGDQETQYF	TGTGCCAGCCTCGGCGGGGACCAAGAGACCCAGTACTTC
-	TRBV28	TRBJ2-7	once	CASSLPWTTSYEQYF	TGTGCCAGCAGTTTACCATGGACAACGTCCTACGAGCAGTACTTC